This record looks at one TCR beta chain sequence and its context. Its antigen is currently unknown. Its ends do not fully match the called genes, so a read error is possible. TCRdb passed the PCR reads through MiXCR, listing each CDR3 protein once. The repertoire consists of 85,000 to 120,000 distinct CDR3 sequences, with around 30% occurring once and the leading ten covering roughly 10%. The CDR3 sequence is 16 residues long. Per the germline V gene, CDR1 is SNHLY and CDR2 is FYNNEI. The data were obtained in a study of molecular identifiers for immune sequencing clone quantification. Study-level findings and limits: Reports indicate spiked Jurkat TCR RNA from one cell could be found among roughly 950,000 naive cells. Over 97% of CMV-specific effector molecules, but under 1% of naive ones, were in clones above 20 copies.

The receptor was derived from a human donor in good health. Some libraries in this study had Jurkat cell RNA spiked in. The chain employs TRBV2 and TRBJ2-3; TRBD1 agrees at 8 bases. The sample comprised naive CD8+ T cells from blood, with Jurkat cell RNA spiked in. Noted subset: FACS-sorted CD8+CD4-CCR7+CD45RA+ naive T cells. The CDR3 nucleotides read TGTGCCAGCAGGGAGGCGGAGACAGGGGTGAGAGATACGCGGTATTTT. Translated: CASREAETGVRDTRYF.